The rows below give T cell receptor beta chains drawn from one sample of a study of blood T cell repertoires in COVID-19. The table came from immunoSEQ multiplex PCR; TCRdb's copy has only in-frame clones and leaves some out. The sample has about 120,000 clones; 79% are singletons. The sequencing input was peripheral blood. The receptors come from a man in his forties with active or convalescent COVID-19. The CDR3 runs from the conserved cysteine through the conserved F or W. Fields, in order: CDR3 protein, CDR3 DNA, D gene, V gene, J gene, clone size. A D gene is named only where the DNA matches it firmly. Size is omitted from some rows. Given values are once, few, many or a class for expanded clones.

CAGGGQGHSPLHF	TGTGCCGGAGGGGGACAGGGCCATTCACCCCTCCACTTT	TRBD1	TRBV30	TRBJ1-6	.
CASSRLGQGYKTEAFF	TGTGCCAGCAGCCGATTGGGACAGGGGTATAAGACTGAAGCTTTCTTT	TRBD1	TRBV5-4	TRBJ1-1	few
CASSLLSTEAFF	TGTGCCAGCAGTTTACTGTCCACTGAAGCTTTCTTT	.	TRBV12-3/TRBV12-4	TRBJ1-1	.
CASSLSRGTAARNGYTF	TGTGCCAGCAGTTTATCGAGGGGGACGGCCGCTCGGAATGGCTACACCTTC	.	TRBV27	TRBJ1-2	few
CARSLEGTGGVGDQPQHF	TGTGCCAGAAGCTTGGAAGGGACAGGGGGTGTGGGCGATCAGCCCCAGCATTTT	TRBD1	TRBV5-3	TRBJ1-5	.
CASSLVAGANTDTQYF	TGTGCCAGCAGCCTAGTAGCGGGGGCTAACACAGATACGCAGTATTTT	TRBD2	TRBV7-2	TRBJ2-3	.
CASSLPGNTEAFF	TGTGCCAGCAGTTTACCCGGGAACACTGAAGCTTTCTTT	.	TRBV28	TRBJ1-1	.
CASSLTNYEQYF	TGTGCCAGCAGCTTAACAAACTACGAGCAGTACTTC	.	TRBV13	TRBJ2-7	.
CASSERTALRFNQPQHF	TGTGCCAGCAGTGAACGGACAGCCCTCCGATTCAATCAGCCCCAGCATTTT	.	TRBV25-1	TRBJ1-5	.
CASTQRGDYEQYF	TGTGCCAGTACCCAGCGGGGTGACTACGAGCAGTACTTC	TRBD2	TRBV19	TRBJ2-7	.
CASSPRSPAGDTQYF	TGTGCCAGCAGTCCTAGGAGCCCCGCAGGGGATACGCAGTATTTT	.	TRBV27	TRBJ2-3	.
CATSEPSGPQETQYF	TGTGCCACCAGTGAACCAAGCGGGCCCCAAGAGACCCAGTACTTC	.	TRBV24-1	TRBJ2-5	once
CASSVEQGNGYTF	TGTGCCAGCAGTGTCGAACAGGGGAATGGCTACACCTTC	TRBD1	TRBV6-4	TRBJ1-2	.
CASSLDPGKDTQYF	TGTGCCAGCAGCCTCGACCCAGGGAAAGATACGCAGTATTTT	.	TRBV3-1/TRBV3-2	TRBJ2-3	.
CASRQSLQETQYF	TGCGCCAGCAGGCAGTCCCTCCAAGAGACCCAGTACTTC	.	TRBV5-1	TRBJ2-5	many
CASSLSGQGLYEQYF	TGTGCCAGCAGCTTGTCAGGACAGGGCCTTTACGAGCAGTACTTC	TRBD1	TRBV5-4	TRBJ2-7	.
CATSRDIQGGYTF	TGTGCCACCAGCAGAGATATACAGGGGGGCTACACCTTC	TRBD1	TRBV15	TRBJ1-2	.
CASSLVQNMGTSGYGYTF	TGTGCCAGCAGTTTAGTCCAGAACATGGGGACTAGTGGCTATGGCTACACCTTC	.	TRBV28	TRBJ1-2	.
CASSPSVAAVSIEQFF	TGTGCCAGCAGCCCTAGCGTAGCGGCGGTCTCCATTGAGCAGTTCTTC	.	TRBV7-2	TRBJ2-1	.
CASTSPAYEQYF	TGTGCCAGCACTTCCCCCGCCTACGAGCAGTACTTC	.	TRBV28	TRBJ2-7	few
CASSATSGGTGELFF	TGTGCCAGCAGCGCGACTAGCGGGGGGACCGGGGAGCTGTTTTTT	TRBD2	TRBV7-2	TRBJ2-2	.
CAISNGAGEGTEAFF	TGTGCCATCAGTAATGGGGCAGGGGAAGGTACTGAAGCTTTCTTT	.	TRBV10-3	TRBJ1-1	.
CASLDRGKGSKNIQYF	TGTGCCAGTTTGGACAGGGGCAAGGGGTCCAAAAACATTCAGTACTTC	TRBD1	TRBV19	TRBJ2-4	.
CASSLGGRGEWNEQFF	TGTGCCAGCAGCCTAGGGGGCAGAGGAGAGTGGAATGAGCAGTTCTTC	TRBD1	TRBV5-4	TRBJ2-1	.
CASSLEQINTGELFF	TGTGCCAGCAGCTTAGAACAGATAAACACCGGGGAGCTGTTTTTT	.	TRBV11-2	TRBJ2-2	.
CASRPGLAGGDEQFF	TGTGCCAGCAGGCCGGGACTAGCGGGAGGCGATGAGCAGTTCTTC	TRBD2	TRBV3-1/TRBV3-2	TRBJ2-1	few
CASSPTGVAPAKNIQYF	TGTGCCAGCAGCCCCACGGGTGTAGCACCTGCCAAAAACATTCAGTACTTC	.	TRBV7-3	TRBJ2-4	.
CASRTGATESYGYTF	TGCGCCAGCAGAACAGGGGCGACGGAGAGCTATGGCTACACCTTC	TRBD1	TRBV5-1	TRBJ1-2	.
CASSQQGNHNEKLFF	TGTGCCAGCAGTCAACAGGGGAACCATAATGAAAAACTGTTTTTT	TRBD1	TRBV6-6	TRBJ1-4	.
CASTRDSVNYGYTF	TGTGCCAGTACCCGCGATAGTGTGAACTATGGCTACACCTTC	.	TRBV19	TRBJ1-2	.
CASSPQGFAYGYTF	TGTGCCAGCAGCCCACAGGGTTTTGCGTATGGCTACACCTTC	.	TRBV5-5	TRBJ1-2	.
CASRPMSGSGNTIYF	TGTGCCAGCAGGCCCATGTCGGGGTCTGGAAACACCATATATTTT	.	TRBV28	TRBJ1-3	.
CASSPDGGELFF	TGTGCCAGCTCACCAGACGGAGGCGAGCTGTTTTTT	.	TRBV18	TRBJ2-2	once
CASSNHSLGGGELFF	TGTGCCAGCAGCAATCACTCACTAGGGGGCGGGGAGCTGTTTTTT	.	TRBV21-1	TRBJ2-2	.
CASSYALDYGYTF	TGTGCCAGCAGTTACGCCCTAGACTATGGCTACACCTTC	.	TRBV6-5	TRBJ1-2	.
CASSTATGGTQETQYF	TGTGCCAGCAGCACCGCGACAGGGGGCACACAAGAGACCCAGTACTTC	TRBD1	TRBV7-2	TRBJ2-5	.
CASSLSPGVSTEAFF	TGTGCCAGCAGTTTATCCCCGGGTGTGAGCACTGAAGCTTTCTTT	.	TRBV27	TRBJ1-1	once
CASSLGRGGEAFF	TGTGCCAGCAGCTTAGGGAGAGGGGGTGAAGCTTTCTTT	.	TRBV11-2	TRBJ1-1	.
CASSPGLAISYEQYF	TGTGCCAGCAGCCCGGGACTAGCGATCTCCTACGAGCAGTACTTC	TRBD2	TRBV5-4	TRBJ2-7	.
CASVRTSGIGEQFF	TGTGCCAGCGTGAGAACTAGCGGGATTGGTGAGCAGTTCTTC	TRBD2	TRBV19	TRBJ2-1	.
CASSLTPGQGQTTDTQYF	TGCGCCAGCAGCTTAACTCCCGGACAGGGACAAACCACAGATACGCAGTATTTT	TRBD1	TRBV5-1	TRBJ2-3	.
CASSQGQGASPLHF	TGTGCCAGCAGCCAGGGACAGGGGGCTTCACCCCTCCACTTT	TRBD1	TRBV7-2	TRBJ1-6	.
CASSLVSATGELFF	TGTGCCAGTAGTTTAGTCAGCGCAACCGGGGAGCTGTTTTTT	.	TRBV19	TRBJ2-2	.
CASSQTGYGYTF	TGTGCCAGCAGCCAAACGGGATATGGCTACACCTTC	.	TRBV3-1/TRBV3-2	TRBJ1-2	.
CASSVEGLATDTQYF	TGTGCCAGCAGCGTAGAGGGACTAGCGACTGATACGCAGTATTTT	TRBD2	TRBV9	TRBJ2-3	.
CASSQTVRNSPLHF	TGTGCCAGCAGCCAGACAGTTAGAAATTCACCCCTCCACTTT	.	TRBV11-2	TRBJ1-6	.
CASSSETGLTGELFF	TGTGCCAGCAGCTCTGAGACAGGGCTAACCGGGGAGCTGTTTTTT	TRBD1	TRBV7-9	TRBJ2-2	.
CASKTDNSNQPQHF	TGTGCCAGCAAGACAGACAATAGCAATCAGCCCCAGCATTTT	.	TRBV6-5	TRBJ1-5	once
CASRLQGSENTIYF	TGCGCCAGCAGGTTACAGGGCTCTGAAAACACCATATATTTT	.	TRBV5-1	TRBJ1-3	.
CASSPGLVSGELFF	TGTGCCAGCAGTCCTGGACTAGTTTCCGGGGAGCTGTTTTTT	TRBD2	TRBV3-1/TRBV3-2	TRBJ2-2	few
CATSRDGGGAYNEQFF	TGTGCCACCAGCAGAGATGGGGGCGGAGCCTACAATGAGCAGTTCTTC	.	TRBV15	TRBJ2-1	once
CASSQRTGSQPQHF	TGTGCCAGTAGTCAGAGGACAGGGTCTCAGCCCCAGCATTTT	TRBD1	TRBV19	TRBJ1-5	.
CASSLAGQGETQYF	TGTGCCAGCAGCTTGGCCGGACAGGGAGAGACCCAGTACTTC	TRBD1	TRBV5-8	TRBJ2-5	few